This T cell receptor (beta chain) was recorded in a study of shared clonotypes between healthy human individuals. Study observations and caveats: Around 5% of naive CD4 clonotypes were common to several donors.

Comments on this clone: The antigen is not known.

Per the germline V gene, CDR1 is SGHTA and CDR2 is FQGNSA. This CDR3 region has 13 residues. V shed 2 bases and J shed 5 bases, with 8 bases lying between them. Assay execution proceeded at the deep level. Some 30,000 T cell genomes, or about 200 ng DNA, went into the sorted-subset replicate PCRs. Method: immunoSEQ multiplex PCR; TCRdb's copy keeps in-frame clones and lacks some. The sample lists just over 2,000,000 clones, 85% to 95% occurring once. Specimen: naive CD4+ T cells sorted from blood. Subset defined: CD45RA+ positively selected. This rearrangement joins TRBV7-2 to TRBJ2-3; D gene unclear. The source of this sequence is a man aged 18 to 35 in good health. The CDR3 nucleotides read TGTGCCAGCAGCTTATCCCGGGTAGATACGCAGTATTTT. Translated: CASSLSRVDTQYF.